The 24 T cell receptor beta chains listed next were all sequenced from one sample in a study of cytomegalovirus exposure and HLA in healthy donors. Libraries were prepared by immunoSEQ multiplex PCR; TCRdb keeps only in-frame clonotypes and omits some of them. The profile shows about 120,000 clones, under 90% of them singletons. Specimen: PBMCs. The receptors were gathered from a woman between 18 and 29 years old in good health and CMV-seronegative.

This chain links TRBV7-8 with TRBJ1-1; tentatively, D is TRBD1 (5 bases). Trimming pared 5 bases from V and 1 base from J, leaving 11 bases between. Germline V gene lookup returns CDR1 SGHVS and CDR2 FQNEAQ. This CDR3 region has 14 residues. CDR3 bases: TGTGCCAGCAGCAACGGACACGCGAACACTGAAGCTTTCTTT. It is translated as CASSNGHANTEAFF.

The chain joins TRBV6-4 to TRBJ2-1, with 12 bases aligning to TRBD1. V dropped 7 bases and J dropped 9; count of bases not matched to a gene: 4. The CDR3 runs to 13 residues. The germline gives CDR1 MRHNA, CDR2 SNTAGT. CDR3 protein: CASKGQGASEQFF. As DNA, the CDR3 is TGTGCCAGCAAGGGACAGGGGGCTAGTGAGCAGTTCTTC.

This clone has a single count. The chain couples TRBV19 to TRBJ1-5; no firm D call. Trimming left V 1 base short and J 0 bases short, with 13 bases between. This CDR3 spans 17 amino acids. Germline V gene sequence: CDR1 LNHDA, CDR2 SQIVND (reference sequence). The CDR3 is CASSIVGGRLSNQPQHF. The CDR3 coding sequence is TGTGCCAGTAGTATAGTGGGAGGGCGTCTTAGCAATCAGCCCCAGCATTTT.

Here the CDR3 reads CASSLRGGWGNEQFF. CDR3 DNA: TGTGCCAGCAGCTTGAGGGGAGGGTGGGGCAATGAGCAGTTCTTC. The rearrangement uses TRBV5-4 and TRBJ2-1, with TRBD2 matching 7 bases. Trimming cost V 1 base and J 6 bases; bases outside gene matches: 7. The CDR3 covers 15 residues. CDR1 and CDR2 from the germline V gene are SGHNT and YYREEE (reference sequence).

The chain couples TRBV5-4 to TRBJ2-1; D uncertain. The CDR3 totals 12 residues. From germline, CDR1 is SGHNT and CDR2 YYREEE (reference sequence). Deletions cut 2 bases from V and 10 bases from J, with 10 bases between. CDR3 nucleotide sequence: TGTGCCAGCAGCTTAGGCGGCCCCGAGCAGTTCTTC. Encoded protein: CASSLGGPEQFF.

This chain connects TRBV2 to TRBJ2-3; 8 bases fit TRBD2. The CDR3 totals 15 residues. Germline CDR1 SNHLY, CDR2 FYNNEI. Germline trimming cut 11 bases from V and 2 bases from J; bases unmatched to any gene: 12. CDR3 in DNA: TGTGCCGCAGTGACTAGCGAGTGGCTCACAGATACGCAGTATTTT. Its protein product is CAAVTSEWLTDTQYF.

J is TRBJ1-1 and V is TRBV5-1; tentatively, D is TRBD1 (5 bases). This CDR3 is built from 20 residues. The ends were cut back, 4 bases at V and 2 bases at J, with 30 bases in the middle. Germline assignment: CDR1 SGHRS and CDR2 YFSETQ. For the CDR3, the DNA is TGCGCCAGCAGCAATGACGTCCTTGGTGGGGGTGGAGGGAAAAACACTGAAGCTTTCTTT. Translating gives CASSNDVLGGGGGKNTEAFF.

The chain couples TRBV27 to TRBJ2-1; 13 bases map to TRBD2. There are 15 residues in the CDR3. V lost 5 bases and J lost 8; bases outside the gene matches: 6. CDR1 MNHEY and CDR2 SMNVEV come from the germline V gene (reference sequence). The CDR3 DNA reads TGTGCCAGCAGTCTAGGGACTAGCGGGAAGCATGAGCAGTTCTTC. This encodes CASSLGTSGKHEQFF.

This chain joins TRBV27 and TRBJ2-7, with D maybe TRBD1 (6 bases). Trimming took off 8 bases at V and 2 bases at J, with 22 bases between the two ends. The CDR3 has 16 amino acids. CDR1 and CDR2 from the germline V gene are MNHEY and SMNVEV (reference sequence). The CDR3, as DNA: TGTGCCAGCTCGCGGCCAGGGGCTTTCGGACCCTACGAGCAGTACTTC. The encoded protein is CASSRPGAFGPYEQYF.

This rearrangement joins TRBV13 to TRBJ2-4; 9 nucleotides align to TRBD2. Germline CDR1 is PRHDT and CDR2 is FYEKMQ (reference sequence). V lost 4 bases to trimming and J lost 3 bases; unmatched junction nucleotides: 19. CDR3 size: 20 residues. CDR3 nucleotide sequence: TGTGCCAGCAGCTCAGAGGGGCTAGCGGGAATCGGTTGGGGCAAAAACATTCAGTACTTC. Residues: CASSSEGLAGIGWGKNIQYF.

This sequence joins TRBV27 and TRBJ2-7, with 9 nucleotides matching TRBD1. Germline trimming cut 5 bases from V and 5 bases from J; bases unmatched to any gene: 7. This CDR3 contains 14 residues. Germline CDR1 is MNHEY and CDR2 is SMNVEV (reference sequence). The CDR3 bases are TGTGCCAGCAGTATCGGGACAGGGTTGCACGAGCAGTACTTC. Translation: CASSIGTGLHEQYF.

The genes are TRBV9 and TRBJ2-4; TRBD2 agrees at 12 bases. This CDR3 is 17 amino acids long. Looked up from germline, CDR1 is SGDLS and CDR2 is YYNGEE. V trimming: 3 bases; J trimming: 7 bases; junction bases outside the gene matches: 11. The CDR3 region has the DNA TGTGCCAGCAGCGCCTCGGCTGTCCTAGCGGGAGGGAACATTCAGTACTTC. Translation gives CASSASAVLAGGNIQYF.

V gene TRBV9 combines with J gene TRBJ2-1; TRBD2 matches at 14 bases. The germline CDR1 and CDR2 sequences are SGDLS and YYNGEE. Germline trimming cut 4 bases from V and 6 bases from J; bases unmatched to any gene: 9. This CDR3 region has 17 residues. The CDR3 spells CASSNNRLAGGSNEQFF. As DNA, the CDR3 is TGTGCCAGCAGCAACAACCGACTAGCGGGAGGGAGCAATGAGCAGTTCTTC.

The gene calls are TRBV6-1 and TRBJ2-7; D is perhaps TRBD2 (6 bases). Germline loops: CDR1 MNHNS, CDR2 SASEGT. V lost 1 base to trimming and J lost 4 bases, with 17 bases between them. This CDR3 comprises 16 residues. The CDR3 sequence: CASSEGAGDLLYEQYF. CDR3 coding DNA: TGTGCCAGCAGTGAAGGAGCGGGCGACCTTTTGTACGAGCAGTACTTC.

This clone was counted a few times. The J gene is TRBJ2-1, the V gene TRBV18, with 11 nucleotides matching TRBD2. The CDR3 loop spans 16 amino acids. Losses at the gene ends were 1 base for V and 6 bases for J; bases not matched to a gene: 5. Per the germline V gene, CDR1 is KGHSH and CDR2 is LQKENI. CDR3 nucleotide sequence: TGTGCCAGCTCACCACGGAATAGCGGGAGGGGCAATGAGCAGTTCTTC. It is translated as CASSPRNSGRGNEQFF.

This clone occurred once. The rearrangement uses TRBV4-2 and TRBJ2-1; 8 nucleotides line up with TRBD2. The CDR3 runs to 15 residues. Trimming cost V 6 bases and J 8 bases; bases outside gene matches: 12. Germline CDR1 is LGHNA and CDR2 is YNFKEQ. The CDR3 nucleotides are TGTGCCAGCAGGACCGGGACTAGTGTGTCGGATGAGCAGTTCTTC. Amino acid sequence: CASRTGTSVSDEQFF.

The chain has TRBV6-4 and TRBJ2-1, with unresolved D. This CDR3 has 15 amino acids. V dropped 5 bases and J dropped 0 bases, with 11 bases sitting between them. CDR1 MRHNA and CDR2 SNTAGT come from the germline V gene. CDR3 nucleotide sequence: TGTGCCAGCAGTCTCTCACCGAGCTCCTACAATGAGCAGTTCTTC. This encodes CASSLSPSSYNEQFF.

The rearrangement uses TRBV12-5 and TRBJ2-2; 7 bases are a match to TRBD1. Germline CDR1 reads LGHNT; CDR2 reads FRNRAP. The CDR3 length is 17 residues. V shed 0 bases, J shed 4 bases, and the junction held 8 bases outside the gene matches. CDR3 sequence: CASGLVIGDSFTGELFF. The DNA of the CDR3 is TGTGCTAGTGGTTTGGTAATAGGGGACAGCTTCACCGGGGAGCTGTTTTTT.

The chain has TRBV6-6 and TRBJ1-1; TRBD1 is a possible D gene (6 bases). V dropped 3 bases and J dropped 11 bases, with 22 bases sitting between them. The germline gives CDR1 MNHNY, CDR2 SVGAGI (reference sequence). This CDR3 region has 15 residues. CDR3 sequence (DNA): TGTGCCAGCAGTTATGCCCTTGGGGGGGCATTGTGGGCTTTCTTT. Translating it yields CASSYALGGALWAFF.

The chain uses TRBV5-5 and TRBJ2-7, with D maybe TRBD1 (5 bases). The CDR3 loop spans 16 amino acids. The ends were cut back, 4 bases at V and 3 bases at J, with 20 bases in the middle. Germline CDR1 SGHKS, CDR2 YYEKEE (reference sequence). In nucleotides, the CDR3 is TGTGCCAGCAGCCTTGCGGTGGGGCAGGGAAGCTACGAGCAGTACTTC. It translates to CASSLAVGQGSYEQYF.

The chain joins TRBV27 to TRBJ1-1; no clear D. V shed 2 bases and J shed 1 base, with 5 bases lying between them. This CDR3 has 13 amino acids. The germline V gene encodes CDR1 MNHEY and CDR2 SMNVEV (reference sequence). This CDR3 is CASSLGPNTEAFF. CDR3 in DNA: TGTGCCAGCAGTTTAGGGCCGAACACTGAAGCTTTCTTT.

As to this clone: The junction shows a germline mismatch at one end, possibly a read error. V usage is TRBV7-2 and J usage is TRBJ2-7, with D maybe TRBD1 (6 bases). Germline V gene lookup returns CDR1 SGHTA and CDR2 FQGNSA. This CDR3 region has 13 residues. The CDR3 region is CASSSDRHLGRNF. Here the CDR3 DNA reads TGTGCCAGCAGCTCCGACAGGCACCTAGGTAGGAACTTC. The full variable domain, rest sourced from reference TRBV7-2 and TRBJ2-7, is GAGVSQSPSNKVTEKGKDVELRCDPISGHTALYWYRQSLGQGLEFLIYFQGNSAPDKSGLPSDRFSAERTGGSVSTLTIQRTQQEDSAVYLCASSSDRHLGRNFGPGTRLTVT.

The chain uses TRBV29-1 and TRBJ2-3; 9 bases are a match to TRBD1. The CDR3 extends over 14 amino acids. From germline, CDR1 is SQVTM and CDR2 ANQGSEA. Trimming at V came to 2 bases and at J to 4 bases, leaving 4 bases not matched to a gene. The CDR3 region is CSVERGTGSDTQYF. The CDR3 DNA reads TGCAGCGTTGAACGGGGGACAGGGTCAGATACGCAGTATTTT.

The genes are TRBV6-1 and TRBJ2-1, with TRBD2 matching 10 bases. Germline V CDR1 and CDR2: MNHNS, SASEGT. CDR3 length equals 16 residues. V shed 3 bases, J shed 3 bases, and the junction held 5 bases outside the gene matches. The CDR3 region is CASSDFTSGNYNEQFF. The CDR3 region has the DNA TGTGCCAGCAGTGATTTTACTAGCGGGAACTACAATGAGCAGTTCTTC.